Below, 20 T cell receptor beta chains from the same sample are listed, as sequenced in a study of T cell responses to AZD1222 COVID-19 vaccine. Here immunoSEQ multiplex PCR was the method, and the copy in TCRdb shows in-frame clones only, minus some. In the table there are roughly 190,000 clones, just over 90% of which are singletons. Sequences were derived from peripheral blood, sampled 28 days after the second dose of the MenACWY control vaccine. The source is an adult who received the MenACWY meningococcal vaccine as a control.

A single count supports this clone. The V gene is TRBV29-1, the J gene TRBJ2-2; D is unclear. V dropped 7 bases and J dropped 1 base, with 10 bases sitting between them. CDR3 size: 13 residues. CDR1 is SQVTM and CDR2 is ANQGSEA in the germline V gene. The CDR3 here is CSAVVGNTGELFF. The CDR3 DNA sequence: TGCAGCGCAGTGGTGGGGAACACCGGGGAGCTGTTTTTT.

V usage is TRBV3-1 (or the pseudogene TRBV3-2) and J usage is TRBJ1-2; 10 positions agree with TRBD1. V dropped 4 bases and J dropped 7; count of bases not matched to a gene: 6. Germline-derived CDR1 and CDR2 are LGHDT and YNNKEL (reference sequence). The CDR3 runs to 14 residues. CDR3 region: CASSRDRGSRGYTF. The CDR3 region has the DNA TGTGCCAGCAGCCGGGACAGGGGAAGTCGTGGCTACACCTTC.

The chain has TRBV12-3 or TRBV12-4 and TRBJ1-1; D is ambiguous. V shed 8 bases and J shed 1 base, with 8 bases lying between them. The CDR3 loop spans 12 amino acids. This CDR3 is CASGSRNTEAFF. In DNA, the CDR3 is TGTGCCAGCGGAAGCAGGAACACTGAAGCTTTCTTT.

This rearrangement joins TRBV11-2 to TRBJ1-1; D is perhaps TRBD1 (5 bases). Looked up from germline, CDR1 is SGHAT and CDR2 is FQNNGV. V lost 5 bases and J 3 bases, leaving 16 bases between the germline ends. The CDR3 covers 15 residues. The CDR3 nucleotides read TGTGCCAGCAGCCCGGGGACTAGTTTACACACTGAAGCTTTCTTT. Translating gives CASSPGTSLHTEAFF.

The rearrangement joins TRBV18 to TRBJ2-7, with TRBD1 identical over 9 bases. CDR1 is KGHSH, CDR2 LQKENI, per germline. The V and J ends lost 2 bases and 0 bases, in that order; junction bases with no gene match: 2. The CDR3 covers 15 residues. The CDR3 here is CASSPRDRDSYEQYF. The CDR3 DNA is TGTGCCAGCTCACCAAGGGACAGGGACTCCTACGAGCAGTACTTC.

The CDR3, as DNA: TGTGCCAGCAGCCATGCAACAGGGGGCAATCAGCCCCAGCATTTT. Translation: CASSHATGGNQPQHF. The chain links TRBV3-1 (or the pseudogene TRBV3-2) to TRBJ1-5, with 7 bases lining up with TRBD1. The CDR3 sequence is 15 residues long. Trimming at V came to 3 bases and at J to 2 bases, leaving 4 bases not matched to a gene. The germline gives CDR1 LGHDT, CDR2 YNNKEL (reference sequence).

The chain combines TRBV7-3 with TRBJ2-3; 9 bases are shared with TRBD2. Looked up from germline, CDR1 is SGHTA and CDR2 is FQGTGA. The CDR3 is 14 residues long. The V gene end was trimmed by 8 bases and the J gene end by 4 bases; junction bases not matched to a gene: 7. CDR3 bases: TGTGCCAGCGGTTGGACTAGCGAGTCAGATACGCAGTATTTT. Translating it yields CASGWTSESDTQYF.

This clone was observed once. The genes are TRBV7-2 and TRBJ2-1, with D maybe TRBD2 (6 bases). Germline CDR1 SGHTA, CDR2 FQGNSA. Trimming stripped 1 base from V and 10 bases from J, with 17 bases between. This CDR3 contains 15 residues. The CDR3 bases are TGTGCCAGCAGCTTAGGGGCGGGGATACGCCAAGAGCAGTTCTTC. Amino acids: CASSLGAGIRQEQFF.

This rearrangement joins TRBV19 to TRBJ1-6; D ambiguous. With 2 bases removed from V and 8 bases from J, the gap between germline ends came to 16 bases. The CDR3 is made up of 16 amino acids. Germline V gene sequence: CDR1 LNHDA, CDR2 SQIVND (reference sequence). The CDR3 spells CASSIRGRGVDSPLHF. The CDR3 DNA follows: TGTGCCAGTAGTATAAGAGGGCGGGGTGTTGATTCACCCCTCCACTTT.

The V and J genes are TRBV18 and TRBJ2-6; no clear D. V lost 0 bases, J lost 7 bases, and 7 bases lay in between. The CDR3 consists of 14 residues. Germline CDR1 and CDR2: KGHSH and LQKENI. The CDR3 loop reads CASSPPSVANVLTF. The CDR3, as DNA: TGTGCCAGCTCACCACCGTCGGTAGCCAACGTCCTGACTTTC.

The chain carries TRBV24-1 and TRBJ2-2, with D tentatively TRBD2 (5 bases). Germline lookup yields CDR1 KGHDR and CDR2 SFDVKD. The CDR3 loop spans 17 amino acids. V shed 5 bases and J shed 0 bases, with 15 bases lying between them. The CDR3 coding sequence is TGTGCCACCAGTGTCTCCATTGAGGGTGCGAACACCGGGGAGCTGTTTTTT. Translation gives CATSVSIEGANTGELFF.

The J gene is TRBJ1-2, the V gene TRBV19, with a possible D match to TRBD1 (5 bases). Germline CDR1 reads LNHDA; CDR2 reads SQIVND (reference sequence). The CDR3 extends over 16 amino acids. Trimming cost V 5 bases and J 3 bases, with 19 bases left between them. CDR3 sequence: CASSDRPRGDYYGYTF. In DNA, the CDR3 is TGTGCCAGTAGTGACCGCCCACGAGGGGACTACTATGGCTACACCTTC.

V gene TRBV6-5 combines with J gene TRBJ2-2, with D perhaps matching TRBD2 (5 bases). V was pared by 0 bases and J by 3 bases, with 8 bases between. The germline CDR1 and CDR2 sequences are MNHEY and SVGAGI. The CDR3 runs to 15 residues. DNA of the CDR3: TGTGCCAGCAGTTACTCCGGAGGCGACACCGGGGAGCTGTTTTTT. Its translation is CASSYSGGDTGELFF.

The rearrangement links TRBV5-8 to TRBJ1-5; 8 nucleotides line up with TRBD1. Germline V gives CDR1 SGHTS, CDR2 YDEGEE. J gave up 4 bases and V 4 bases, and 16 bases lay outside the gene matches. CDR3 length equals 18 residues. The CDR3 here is CASSPRDRGLNRNQPQHF. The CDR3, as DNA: TGTGCCAGCAGCCCAAGAGACAGGGGACTAAATCGTAATCAGCCCCAGCATTTT. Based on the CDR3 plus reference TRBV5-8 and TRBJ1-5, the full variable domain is EAGVTQSPTHLIKTRGQQATLRCSPISGHTSVYWYQQALGLGLQFLLWYDEGEERNRGNFPPRFSGRQFPNYSSELNVNALELEDSALYLCASSPRDRGLNRNQPQHFGDGTRLSIL.

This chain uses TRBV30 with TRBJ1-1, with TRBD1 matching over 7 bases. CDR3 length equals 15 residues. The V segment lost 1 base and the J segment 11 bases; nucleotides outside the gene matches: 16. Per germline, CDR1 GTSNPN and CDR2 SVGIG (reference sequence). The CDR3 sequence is CAWSGGRGLHRSAFF. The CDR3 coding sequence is TGTGCCTGGAGTGGAGGCAGGGGGTTGCATCGTAGCGCTTTCTTT. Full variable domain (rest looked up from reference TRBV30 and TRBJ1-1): SQTIHQWPATLVQPVGSPLSLECTVEGTSNPNLYWYRQAAGRGLQLLFYSVGIGQISSEVPQNLSASRPQDRQFILSSKKLLLSDSGFYLCAWSGGRGLHRSAFFGQGTRLTVV.

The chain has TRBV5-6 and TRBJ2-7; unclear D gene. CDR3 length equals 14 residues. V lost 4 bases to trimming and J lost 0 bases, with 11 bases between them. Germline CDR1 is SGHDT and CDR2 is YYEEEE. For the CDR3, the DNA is TGTGCCAGCAGCGTTGGACCGAGCTCCTACGAGCAGTACTTC. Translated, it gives CASSVGPSSYEQYF.

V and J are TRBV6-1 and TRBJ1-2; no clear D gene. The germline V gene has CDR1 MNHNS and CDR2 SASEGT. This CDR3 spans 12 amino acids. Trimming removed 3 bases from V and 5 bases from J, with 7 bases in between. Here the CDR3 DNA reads TGTGCCAGCAGTGAGATGGGTTATGGCTACACCTTC. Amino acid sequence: CASSEMGYGYTF.

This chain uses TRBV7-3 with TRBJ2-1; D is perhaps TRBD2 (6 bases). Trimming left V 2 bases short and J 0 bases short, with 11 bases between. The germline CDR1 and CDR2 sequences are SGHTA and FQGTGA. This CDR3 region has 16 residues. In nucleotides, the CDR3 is TGTGCCAGCAGCTTAGGTCCAGCGGGCTCCTACAATGAGCAGTTCTTC. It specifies CASSLGPAGSYNEQFF.

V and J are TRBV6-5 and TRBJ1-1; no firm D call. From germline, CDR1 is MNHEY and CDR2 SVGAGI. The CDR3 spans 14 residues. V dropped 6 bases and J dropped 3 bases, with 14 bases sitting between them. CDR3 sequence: CASRPDAWHTEAFF. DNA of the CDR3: TGTGCCAGCAGACCGGACGCCTGGCACACTGAAGCTTTCTTT.

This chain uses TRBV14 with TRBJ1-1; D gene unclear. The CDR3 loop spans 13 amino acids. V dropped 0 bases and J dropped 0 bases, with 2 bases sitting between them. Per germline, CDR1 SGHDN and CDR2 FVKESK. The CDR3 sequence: CASSQEMNTEAFF. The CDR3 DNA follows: TGTGCCAGCAGCCAAGAGATGAACACTGAAGCTTTCTTT.